This is a list of T cell receptor beta chains from one sample in a study of regulatory dendritic cells for organ transplantation. Assay: immunoSEQ multiplex PCR; the TCRdb copy retains only in-frame clones and omits some. Among over 25,000 clones listed, roughly 80% were seen once. Sequenced input: naive CD4+ T cells from blood. The receptors derive from a human donor in good health. CDR3s include the opening cysteine and the closing phenylalanine or tryptophan. The D gene is left open where the match is weak. Part of the rows lack a size; the others show once, few, many or a class for expanded clones.

abundance,len,j_gene,d_gene,v_gene,CDR3nt,CDR3aa
.,17,TRBJ2-1,TRBD1,TRBV18,TGTGCCAGCTCACCACCAGAGGGACAGGAGAAATACAATGAGCAGTTCTTC,CASSPPEGQEKYNEQFF
.,14,TRBJ2-5,TRBD2,TRBV7-2,TGTGCCAGCAGAGATCCGGGGGGGCACGAGACCCAGTACTTC,CASRDPGGHETQYF
.,16,TRBJ2-1,TRBD2,TRBV5-1,TGCGCCAGCAGCTTTTCCAGCGGGGGGGCTGGGAATGAGCAGTTCTTC,CASSFSSGGAGNEQFF
.,15,TRBJ2-3,.,TRBV18,TGTGCCAGCTCACCACAGTCCACAGAAGCAGATACGCAGTATTTT,CASSPQSTEADTQYF
.,18,TRBJ2-3,TRBD2,TRBV2,TGTGCCAGCACCCGAAGGGGACTAGCGGGGGGGAACACAGATACGCAGTATTTT,CASTRRGLAGGNTDTQYF
.,16,TRBJ1-2,TRBD1,TRBV5-1,TGCGCCAGCAGCCCTCAGACCCGGGACAGAGGTTATGGCTACACCTTC,CASSPQTRDRGYGYTF
.,17,TRBJ2-3,TRBD2,TRBV4-1,TGCGCCAGCAGCCAAGAAATAGCGGGGGGCAGAACAGATACGCAGTATTTT,CASSQEIAGGRTDTQYF
.,15,TRBJ2-3,TRBD2,TRBV19,TGTGCCAGTAGTCAGACTAGCGGGGGAACAGATACGCAGTATTTT,CASSQTSGGTDTQYF
.,15,TRBJ2-3,TRBD2,TRBV9,TGTGCCAGCAGCGTATCTAGCGGCCAGTCGGATACGCAGTATTTT,CASSVSSGQSDTQYF
.,12,TRBJ1-2,.,TRBV11-1,TGTGCCAGCAGTCAGGGGATCTATGGCTACACCTTC,CASSQGIYGYTF
few,15,TRBJ1-1,.,TRBV11-2,TGTGCCAGCAGCCAGACAGATAGCCCCTCCACTGAAGCTTTCTTT,CASSQTDSPSTEAFF
.,16,TRBJ2-5,TRBD1,TRBV19,TGTGCCAGTAGTATGGCCGGACAGGGAGGTCGCGAGACCCAGTACTTC,CASSMAGQGGRETQYF
.,16,TRBJ2-3,.,TRBV5-8,TGTGCCAGCAGCTTGGAAGGGGGGGTTGGCACAGATACGCAGTATTTT,CASSLEGGVGTDTQYF
.,14,TRBJ1-1,.,TRBV19,TGTGCCAGTAGTATGCGCAGGTTGAACACTGAAGCTTTCTTT,CASSMRRLNTEAFF
.,12,TRBJ2-3,.,TRBV9,TGTGCCAGCAGCGAACTCTCAGATACGCAGTATTTT,CASSELSDTQYF
.,13,TRBJ2-3,.,TRBV18,TGTGCCAGCTCCCCCCCTAGCACAGATACGCAGTATTTT,CASSPPSTDTQYF
.,15,TRBJ2-7,.,TRBV9,TGTGCCAGCAGCGTAGGGGCGGGGGCCTACTACGAGCAGTACTTC,CASSVGAGAYYEQYF
.,17,TRBJ2-7,TRBD2,TRBV5-1,TGCGCCAGCAGCTTGGCGGGAGGGGCCGTCCTCTCCTACGAGCAGTACTTC,CASSLAGGAVLSYEQYF